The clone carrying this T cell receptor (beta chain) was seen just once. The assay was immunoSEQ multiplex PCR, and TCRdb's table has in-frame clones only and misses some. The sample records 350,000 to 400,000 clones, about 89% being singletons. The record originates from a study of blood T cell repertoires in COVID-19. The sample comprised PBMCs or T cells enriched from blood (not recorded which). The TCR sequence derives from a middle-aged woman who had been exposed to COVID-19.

This CDR3 reads CASSEYKTRQGAVTEAFF. In nucleotides, the CDR3 is TGTGCCAGCAGTGAATACAAAACTCGACAGGGGGCGGTCACTGAAGCTTTCTTT. The rearrangement joins TRBV25-1 to TRBJ1-1; 10 bases align to TRBD1. The junction had 11 bases not matched to a gene; V was cut back by 0 bases and J by 4 bases. Per germline, CDR1 MGHDK and CDR2 SYGVNS. The CDR3 loop spans 18 amino acids.